A selection of T cell receptor beta chains follows, all from one sample in a study of T-cell memory formation after mild COVID-19. TCRdb re-derived calls from the 5' RACE reads in MiXCR, one entry per CDR3 protein. The sample has tens of thousands of distinct CDR3 sequences, 9.5% to 15% seen once. Sequencing was done on a sample of PBMCs or a T cell subset sorted from them (not recorded which). The receptors shown here come from a man between 18 and 35 years old who had mild COVID-19 (a few samples of this study predate the infection). Cell type and time point are not known. Both conserved end residues are part of each CDR3. The order of the fields is CDR3 length, V gene, J gene, clone size, CDR3 protein. Rows may omit the clone size; those that give it use once, few, many or a size class.

14	TRBV9	TRBJ1-6	few	CASSEGQGGSPLHF
16	TRBV4-1	TRBJ2-7	-	CASSQSSGGRNYEQYF
13	TRBV20-1	TRBJ2-4	few	CSARVVRLNIQYF
13	TRBV7-9	TRBJ2-1	-	CASSPNHGNEQFF
14	TRBV7-8	TRBJ1-1	few	CASSARDRNTEAFF
13	TRBV5-1	TRBJ1-2	-	CASSSTGGLGYTF
15	TRBV11-2	TRBJ1-1	-	CASSLARGGMTEAFF
15	TRBV4-3	TRBJ2-1	-	CASSQDGTGDNEQFF
19	TRBV15	TRBJ2-7	-	CATSNFPQAADRGPYEQYF
16	TRBV2	TRBJ2-3	few	CASSEERLGGSDTQYF
15	TRBV5-6	TRBJ2-7	few	CASSLAGTFNYEQYF
16	TRBV7-9	TRBJ2-3	few	CASSLGLAGTTDTQYF
13	TRBV5-1	TRBJ2-2	few	CASRRQNTGELFF
12	TRBV12-3/TRBV12-4	TRBJ2-7	many	CASRIQTGEQYF
15	TRBV5-4	TRBJ2-3	few	CASSPEERTTDTQYF
16	TRBV5-1	TRBJ2-3	few	CASSPWGSGVTDTQYF
14	TRBV7-9	TRBJ2-5	few	CASSHRGETETQYF
14	TRBV7-8	TRBJ2-3	many	CASSLAGTERPQYF
15	TRBV6-5	TRBJ1-2	few	CASSYSEHTNYGYTF
15	TRBV11-2	TRBJ1-2	-	CASSLDLLGNYGYTF
15	TRBV29-1	TRBJ2-1	few	CSVAAVWGGYNEQFF
15	TRBV12-3/TRBV12-4	TRBJ2-1	few	CASTHEITGGNEQFF
14	TRBV5-1	TRBJ2-5	few	CASSLLLMGETQYF
15	TRBV6-2/TRBV6-3	TRBJ2-1	-	CASSYSGSSYNEQFF
14	TRBV7-2	TRBJ2-1	-	CASSLLGTSVEQFF
16	TRBV18	TRBJ2-3	few	CASSPGRISGADTQYF
16	TRBV7-9	TRBJ2-2	-	CASSLYEEENTGELFF
16	TRBV7-9	TRBJ1-1	few	CASSSTIPGHHTEAFF
16	TRBV15	TRBJ1-3	few	CATSNPGQGVGNTIYF
12	TRBV11-2	TRBJ2-1	-	CASSPIVDEQFF
15	TRBV4-1	TRBJ2-2	-	CASSFRETNTGELFF
16	TRBV7-6	TRBJ2-1	few	CASSFPHSGRDNEQFF
12	TRBV4-1	TRBJ2-7	few	CASGDGVHEQYF
16	TRBV11-1	TRBJ2-2	few	CASSLIRGLKTGELFF
15	TRBV11-2	TRBJ2-7	-	CASSSPGQGTYEQYF
15	TRBV4-3	TRBJ2-5	-	CASSQETGGWETQYF
15	TRBV12-3/TRBV12-4	TRBJ1-5	few	CASSLQGYGNQPQHF
16	TRBV6-1	TRBJ2-1	many	CASSGDPGQGSDEQFF
18	TRBV27	TRBJ2-3	-	CASSPTSGESLGTDTQYF
14	TRBV7-2	TRBJ2-3	many	CASGYRGRIDTQYF
14	TRBV27	TRBJ2-3	-	CASSPGLAADTQYF
14	TRBV7-2	TRBJ1-5	-	CASSLDRLYQPQHF
19	TRBV7-8	TRBJ1-6	-	CASSLAPGEESSYNSPLHF
17	TRBV6-5	TRBJ2-1	-	CASSYSGRQSSYNEQFF